This TCR beta chain was recovered during a study of T cells in Graves' hyperthyroidism and ophthalmopathy. Trimming shortened V by 3 bases and J by 4 bases, and 12 bases separated the two germline ends. The germline gives CDR1 ENHRY, CDR2 SYGVKD. The CDR3 is 14 residues long. RNA transcripts were the template for amplifying TCR beta CDR3 regions. HTBI primers drove first-round RT-PCR of the TCR CDR3. A single record per CDR3 protein comes from TCRdb applying MiXCR to the multiplex PCR reads. The profile shows approximately 640,000 distinct CDR3 sequences, around 15% of them singletons. This clonotype was detected only a few times. An absence of ophthalmopathy progression within 18 months meant stable Graves' hyperthyroidism. These patients, aged 18 to 65, had recently diagnosed hyperthyroidism lasting under 2 months. Patients having uncontrolled infection, another autoimmune disease, pregnancy or lactation were not included.

The chain joins TRBV10-3 to TRBJ2-5, with D possibly called TRBD1 or TRBD2 (5 bases each). The origin of this receptor is a woman aged 25 to 45 with Graves' hyperthyroidism. Sequencing input: blood. CDR3 region: CAISDAGAGETQYF. CDR3 DNA: TGTGCCATCAGTGACGCCGGGGCTGGAGAGACCCAGTACTTC.